This T cell receptor beta chain originates from a study of T cells in Graves' hyperthyroidism and ophthalmopathy. Uncontrolled infection, other autoimmune disease, pregnancy and lactation each barred patients from inclusion. Using RNA transcripts as the source, TCR beta CDR3 regions were amplified. First-round RT-PCR of the TCR CDR3 relied on the HTBI primer set. TCRdb recomputed calls from the multiplex PCR reads with MiXCR, one row per CDR3 protein. Of tens of thousands of distinct CDR3 sequences in the sample, approximately 50% were seen once. This CDR3 is 15 amino acids long. Trimming removed 6 bases from V and 3 bases from J, with 15 bases in between. The V gene's germline CDR1 is SGHTS and CDR2 YDEGEE. This clonotype was counted at least ten times.

Sequences were obtained from peripheral blood or thyroid tissue (not recorded which). V usage is TRBV5-8 and J usage is TRBJ2-2; tentatively, D is TRBD1 (6 bases). The receptor comes from a man aged 18-30 years with Graves' hyperthyroidism. CDR3 sequence (DNA): TGTGCCAGCAACAGGGCCAGGAAATACACCGGGGAGCTGTTTTTT. This encodes CASNRARKYTGELFF.